The rows below give T cell receptor beta chains drawn from one sample of a study of T cell responses to AZD1222 COVID-19 vaccine. The table came from immunoSEQ multiplex PCR; TCRdb's copy has only in-frame clones and leaves some out. The sample lists approximately 89,000 clones; 70% to 90% were seen once. The material sequenced was peripheral blood, taken on day 0 of AZD1222 vaccination. The receptors stem from an adult in good health. The conserved cysteine and the conserved F or W are not part of the CDR3 here. The order of the fields is J gene, clone size, V gene, CDR3 protein. Some rows mark clone size as missing; the rest say once, few, many or name a class of expanded clone.

TRBJ2-3,NA,TRBV6-4,ASSGGGGTDTQY
TRBJ1-1,NA,TRBV6-1,ASREDLSRNTEAF
TRBJ2-2,NA,TRBV9,ASSASQRAVLRDTGELF
TRBJ2-7,NA,TRBV5-1,ASSSTPKSGGHYEQY
TRBJ2-5,few,TRBV7-2,ASSLAGGYQETQY
TRBJ1-2,NA,TRBV19,ASSIRPPGHYGYT
TRBJ2-2,NA,TRBV10-1,ASSAGRGATGELF
TRBJ1-1,NA,TRBV12-1,ASSFEVGPKPEAF
TRBJ1-3,NA,TRBV4-3,ASSLLTGSGNTIY
TRBJ1-6,NA,TRBV30,AWSRINSPLH
TRBJ1-4,NA,TRBV3-1/TRBV3-2,ASSRSTGGADEKLF
TRBJ2-1,medium-sized,TRBV29-1,SVEVGRDYNEQF
TRBJ1-3,NA,TRBV9,ASSVGQGSGNTIY
TRBJ2-3,NA,TRBV7-9,ASSSRQATDTQY
TRBJ2-7,NA,TRBV7-9,ASTGLRETYEQY
TRBJ1-3,NA,TRBV7-2,ASSRGQDGDTIY
TRBJ1-1,NA,TRBV7-3,ASSLATGAEAF
TRBJ2-7,NA,TRBV7-8,ASSLRLPANEQY
TRBJ2-1,NA,TRBV20-1,SASSGGLREQF
TRBJ1-1,NA,TRBV5-6,ASSLIQGKAF
TRBJ1-1,NA,TRBV27,ASRRQGNTEAF
TRBJ1-6,NA,TRBV5-1,ASSSQGANSPLH
TRBJ1-1,NA,TRBV11-3,ASSSPSLLNTEAF
TRBJ1-1,NA,TRBV19,ASMGGDTLSTEAF
TRBJ1-1,NA,TRBV30,AWRSPEKGGTEAF
TRBJ1-4,once,TRBV5-1,AREGLCSNEKLF
TRBJ2-7,NA,TRBV5-4,ASSLPGQGEREQY
TRBJ2-3,NA,TRBV7-8,ASSDPHEIEADTQY
TRBJ2-2,NA,TRBV7-8,ASSLQGGYTGELF
TRBJ2-7,NA,TRBV12-3/TRBV12-4,ASSFGEEQY
TRBJ1-2,NA,TRBV29-1,SVRGSYGYT
TRBJ1-1,NA,TRBV11-3,ASSFQGGAF
TRBJ1-4,NA,TRBV30,AWRAGPNEKLF
TRBJ1-1,NA,TRBV19,ASSSRGLNTEAF
TRBJ2-7,NA,TRBV7-9,ASGGQGAEQY
TRBJ1-2,NA,TRBV19,ASFGGFYGYT
TRBJ1-4,once,TRBV5-1,ASSATVGRDGEKLF
TRBJ1-4,NA,TRBV28,ASSLPQGGPLRELF
TRBJ2-7,NA,TRBV5-6,ASRSSGLSHYEQY
TRBJ1-1,NA,TRBV11-3,ASRYGTEAF
TRBJ1-6,NA,TRBV7-6,ASSLASRGGRSPLH
TRBJ1-2,NA,TRBV7-9,ASISGQSIYGYT
TRBJ2-5,NA,TRBV27,ASSLTGTYQETQY
TRBJ1-3,NA,TRBV19,ATAAGSSGNTIY
TRBJ2-5,NA,TRBV7-9,ASSLPLETQY
TRBJ2-1,NA,TRBV6-5,ASRVGGGYNEQF
TRBJ1-5,NA,TRBV30,AWSVQGNQPQH
TRBJ1-6,once,TRBV5-1,ASSFRGVGSRSPLH
TRBJ1-5,NA,TRBV19,ASSIRVGQPQH
TRBJ2-7,NA,TRBV27,ASSNYYEQY
TRBJ1-2,NA,TRBV18,ASSHDRGYGYT
TRBJ1-4,NA,TRBV7-9,ASSRGIDSEKLF
TRBJ1-3,once,TRBV11-2,ASSATWGTGNTIY
TRBJ1-2,NA,TRBV2,ASSERPPGDT
TRBJ2-3,NA,TRBV2,ASGSGGGTDTQY